The 2 T cell receptor beta chains presented below share a single source sample, sequenced in a study of PD-L1 blockade in urothelial cancer. Sequencing was performed with immunoSEQ multiplex PCR; in TCRdb, only in-frame clones are kept and a portion is missing. The repertoire holds tens of thousands of clones, with roughly 86% as singletons. The sequenced sample was PBMCs, obtained around atezolizumab (anti-PD-L1) treatment. The receptors originated from a man in his 60s with urothelial cancer.

V gene TRBV5-1 combines with J gene TRBJ2-7, with TRBD2 matching 8 bases. After removal of 3 bases from V and 8 bases from J, the junction contained 1 base not matched to a gene. The CDR3 has 11 amino acids. Germline CDR1 is SGHRS and CDR2 is YFSETQ. CDR3 residues: CASSSGGQQYF. The CDR3 DNA reads as TGCGCCAGCAGCTCGGGAGGGCAGCAGTACTTC.

This chain links TRBV7-8 with TRBJ1-5; D is unclear. V dropped 6 bases and J dropped 2 bases, with 11 bases sitting between them. Germline loops: CDR1 SGHVS, CDR2 FQNEAQ. There are 14 residues in the CDR3. The CDR3 DNA reads as TGTGCCAGCAGGTTGACCCTAGGCAATCAGCCCCAGCATTTT. Translation gives CASRLTLGNQPQHF.